The subject of this entry is one TCR beta chain. Other DNA sequences in this sample translate to the same CDR3. Germline CDR1 MDHEN, CDR2 SYDVKM. V lost 5 bases and J 4 bases, leaving 6 bases between the germline ends. The CDR3 covers 11 residues. The sample is drawn from a study of shared clonotypes between healthy human individuals. CD45RO+ cells went into CD8 memory alongside CCR7-negative CD45RA+ TemRA cells. Evenly divided among several immunoSEQ plates was the genomic DNA of each subset. Profiled with immunoSEQ multiplex PCR; TCRdb holds only in-frame clones, not every one. Among about 96,000 clones listed, 60% to 70% were seen once.

The clonotype originates from a man younger than 40 in good health. Input material: memory CD8+ T cells sorted from blood. The subset here: CD45RO+ cells pooled with CCR7-negative TemRA cells. The chain recombines TRBV28 with TRBJ2-7; D unresolved. CDR3 amino acids: CASSRVYEQYF. The CDR3 nucleotides read TGTGCCAGCAGTCGCGTTTACGAGCAGTACTTC.